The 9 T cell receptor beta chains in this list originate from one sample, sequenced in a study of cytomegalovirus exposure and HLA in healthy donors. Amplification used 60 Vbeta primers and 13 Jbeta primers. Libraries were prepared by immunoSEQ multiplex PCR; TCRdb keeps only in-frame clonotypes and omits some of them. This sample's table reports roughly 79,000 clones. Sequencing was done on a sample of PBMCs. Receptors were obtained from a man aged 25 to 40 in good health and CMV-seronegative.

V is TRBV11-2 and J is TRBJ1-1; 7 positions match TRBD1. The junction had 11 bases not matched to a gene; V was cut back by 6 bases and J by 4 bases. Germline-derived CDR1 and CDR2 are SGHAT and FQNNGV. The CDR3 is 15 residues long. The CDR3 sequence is CASSSGQVRSTEAFF. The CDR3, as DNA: TGTGCCAGCAGTTCCGGACAGGTACGGTCCACTGAAGCTTTCTTT. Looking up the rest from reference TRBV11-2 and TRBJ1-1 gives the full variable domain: EAGVAQSPRYKIIEKRQSVAFWCNPISGHATLYWYQQILGQGPKLLIQFQNNGVVDDSQLPKDRFSAERLKGVDSTLKIQPAKLEDSAVYLCASSSGQVRSTEAFFGQGTRLTVV.

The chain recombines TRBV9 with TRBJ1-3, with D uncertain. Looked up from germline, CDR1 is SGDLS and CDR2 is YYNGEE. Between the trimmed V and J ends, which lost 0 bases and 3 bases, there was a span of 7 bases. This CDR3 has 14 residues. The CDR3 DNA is TGTGCCAGCAGCGTAGTCGGGGATGGAAACACCATATATTTT. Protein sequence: CASSVVGDGNTIYF.

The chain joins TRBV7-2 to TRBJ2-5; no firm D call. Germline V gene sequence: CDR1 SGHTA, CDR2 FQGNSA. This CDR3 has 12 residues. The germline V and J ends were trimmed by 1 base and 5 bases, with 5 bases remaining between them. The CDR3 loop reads CASSLGAETQYF. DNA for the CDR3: TGTGCCAGCAGCTTAGGGGCGGAGACCCAGTACTTC.

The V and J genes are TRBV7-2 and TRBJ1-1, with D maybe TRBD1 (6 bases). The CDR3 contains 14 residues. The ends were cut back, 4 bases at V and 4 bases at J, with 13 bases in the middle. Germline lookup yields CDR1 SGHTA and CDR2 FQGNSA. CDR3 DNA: TGTGCCAGCAGCTCGCTTGGGGGCGCCACTGAAGCTTTCTTT. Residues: CASSSLGGATEAFF.

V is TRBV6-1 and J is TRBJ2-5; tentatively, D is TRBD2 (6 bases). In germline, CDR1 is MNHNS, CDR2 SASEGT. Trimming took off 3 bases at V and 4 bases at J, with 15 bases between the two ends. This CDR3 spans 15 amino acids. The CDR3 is CASSELLEGAETQYF. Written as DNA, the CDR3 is TGTGCCAGCAGTGAGTTGTTGGAGGGAGCAGAGACCCAGTACTTC.

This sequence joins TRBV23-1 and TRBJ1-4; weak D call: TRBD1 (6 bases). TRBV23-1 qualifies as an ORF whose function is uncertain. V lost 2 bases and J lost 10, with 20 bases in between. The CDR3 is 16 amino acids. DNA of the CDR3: TGCGCCAGCAGTCAAAGTGGGGGCCGAGTAAGTGGAAAACTGTTTTTT. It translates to CASSQSGGRVSGKLFF.

The CDR3 here is CASSQENRGLSGYTF. The DNA for the CDR3 is TGCGCCAGCAGCCAAGAAAACAGGGGCCTTAGCGGCTACACCTTC. The chain couples TRBV4-1 to TRBJ1-2, with 7 bases identical to TRBD1. Unmatched junction bases numbered 9, after V lost 0 bases and J lost 8 bases. In germline, CDR1 is MGHRA, CDR2 YSYEKL. This CDR3 is 15 amino acids long.

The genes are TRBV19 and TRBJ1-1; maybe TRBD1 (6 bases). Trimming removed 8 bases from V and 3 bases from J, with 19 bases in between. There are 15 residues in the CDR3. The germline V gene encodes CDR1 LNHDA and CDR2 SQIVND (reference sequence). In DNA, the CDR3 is TGTGCCAGTGCCATCATACAGGGAATCCACACTGAAGCTTTCTTT. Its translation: CASAIIQGIHTEAFF.

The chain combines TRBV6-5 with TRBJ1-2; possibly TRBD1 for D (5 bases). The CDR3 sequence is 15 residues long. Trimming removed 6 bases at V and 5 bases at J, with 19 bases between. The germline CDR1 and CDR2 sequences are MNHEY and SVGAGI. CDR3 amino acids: CASRPLGGTRYGYTF. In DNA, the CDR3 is TGTGCCAGCAGACCACTTGGAGGGACTCGGTATGGCTACACCTTC.